This is a list of T cell receptor beta chains from one sample in a study of cytomegalovirus exposure and HLA in healthy donors. TCRdb's copy holds only in-frame clones and misses some; the assay was immunoSEQ multiplex PCR. The data show fewer than 200,000 clones, 85% seen once. Sequenced: PBMCs. These receptors all stem from a man between 18 and 35 years old in good health and CMV-seropositive. Each CDR3 is given without its conserved first and last residue.

v_call cdr3_aa
TRBV28 ASSLPILAGAEDTQY
TRBV11-3 ASSAGTGYEAF
TRBV30 AWSNGGADTQY
TRBV28 ASSSGGLGREQF
TRBV2 AGGRQGVSNEQF
TRBV2 ASSDRGGDTQY
TRBV9 ASSVESGTPDTQY
TRBV30 AWSALASSTDTQY
TRBV5-1 ASSIWDSSYEQY
TRBV5-6 ASRTYTGDSGNTIY
TRBV27 ASSPEPGQIYEQY
TRBV7-8 ASSYSGYEQY
TRBV7-9 ASSSPFFREQY
TRBV7-2 ASSQTYNEQF
TRBV5-4 ASSRGTEAF
TRBV27 ASSSNIYEQY
TRBV23-1 ASSQRTVQPQH
TRBV4-2 ASSYSKNEQF
TRBV13 ASSLKAGYQETQY
TRBV4-1 ASSQVVSRSYEQY
TRBV4-2 ASSPLRAGNTIY
TRBV11-2 ASSLGGGRAHNEQF
TRBV7-9 ASSSAGAVGSDTQY
TRBV6-1 ASSESGVTEAF
TRBV5-6 ASSWGQNTEAF
TRBV15 ATSQTFDRGGTGELF
TRBV13 ASSPMPGSYEQY
TRBV11-1 ASSGQGTEAF
TRBV21-1 ASSFTRDRVSNYGYT
TRBV15 ATSRDAGDWNEQF
TRBV7-9 ASAGGRETQY
TRBV7-9 ASSQGGLGEQY
TRBV6-1 ASSEALWTRNDYYEQY
TRBV7-9 ASSQGIPHEQY